Listed below are T cell receptor beta chains from one sample, sequenced in a study of PD-L1 blockade in urothelial cancer. TCRdb's table, derived via immunoSEQ multiplex PCR, lists solely in-frame clones and lacks some. The table includes 30,000 to 35,000 clones, 84% detected once. Sequenced material: PBMCs, taken around atezolizumab (anti-PD-L1) treatment. Source of these receptors: a man aged 55 to 70 with urothelial cancer. The CDR3 runs from the conserved cysteine through the conserved F or W. A D gene is named only where the DNA matches it firmly. A clone size is listed for some rows: how often the clone was seen (once, few, many), or a class if it is expanded.

>-|TRBJ1-2|-|TRBV10-1
TGCGCCAGCAGTGAATCTAACTACGCCCATGGCTACACCTTC
CASSESNYAHGYTF
>medium-sized|TRBJ2-1|TRBD2|TRBV19
TGTGCCAGTAGTACCTTGACTAGCGGGAGAGTTGTTGAGCAGTTCTTC
CASSTLTSGRVVEQFF
>-|TRBJ2-7|TRBD2|TRBV7-2
TGTGCCAGCAGCTTAGGCGGGAGGATAACCTACGAGCAGTACTTC
CASSLGGRITYEQYF
>-|TRBJ1-2|TRBD1|TRBV19
TGTGCCAGTAGTTCACCGGGACAGGGGGCTCAGAATGGCTACACCTTC
CASSSPGQGAQNGYTF
>-|TRBJ2-7|TRBD1|TRBV11-1
TGTGCCAGCAGCTTAATGACAGGGCTTCGGGACGAGCAGTACTTC
CASSLMTGLRDEQYF
>-|TRBJ1-1|-|TRBV5-4
TGTGCCAGCAGCTTGGCAGGCCGGGGCACTGAAGCTTTCTTT
CASSLAGRGTEAFF
>-|TRBJ2-1|-|TRBV11-3
TGTGCCAGCAGCGTAAACCAAGCAAATGAGCAGTTCTTC
CASSVNQANEQFF
>-|TRBJ1-1|-|TRBV29-1
TGCAGCCTAGCGGACAGCTTGAACACTGAAGCTTTCTTT
CSLADSLNTEAFF
>-|TRBJ1-1|-|TRBV6-5
TGTGCCAGCAGCGCCCAGGGGAGCGGTGAAGCTTTCTTT
CASSAQGSGEAFF
>-|TRBJ1-4|TRBD1|TRBV5-5
TGTGCCAGCAGCTTGGAAGGGGGCCTGACTAATGAAAAACTGTTTTTT
CASSLEGGLTNEKLFF
>-|TRBJ2-2|TRBD2|TRBV29-1
TGCAGCGTCCCTCCGCGGGGGGGGACCGGGGAGCTGTTTTTT
CSVPPRGGTGELFF
>-|TRBJ2-3|-|TRBV5-1
TGCGCCAGCAGCTTTGGAGGGGCAGATACGCAGTATTTT
CASSFGGADTQYF
>-|TRBJ1-5|-|TRBV15
TGTGCCACCAGCAGAGACCCCTTGGGGCCCCTATTGAATCAGCCCCAGCATTTT
CATSRDPLGPLLNQPQHF
>-|TRBJ2-7|TRBD2|TRBV18
TGTGCCAGCTCACCCCGGGGGGGGTACGAGCAGTACTTC
CASSPRGGYEQYF
>-|TRBJ1-6|-|TRBV5-1
TGCGCCAGCAGCTTGGGGGCGGAGGCTTCACCCCTCCACTTT
CASSLGAEASPLHF